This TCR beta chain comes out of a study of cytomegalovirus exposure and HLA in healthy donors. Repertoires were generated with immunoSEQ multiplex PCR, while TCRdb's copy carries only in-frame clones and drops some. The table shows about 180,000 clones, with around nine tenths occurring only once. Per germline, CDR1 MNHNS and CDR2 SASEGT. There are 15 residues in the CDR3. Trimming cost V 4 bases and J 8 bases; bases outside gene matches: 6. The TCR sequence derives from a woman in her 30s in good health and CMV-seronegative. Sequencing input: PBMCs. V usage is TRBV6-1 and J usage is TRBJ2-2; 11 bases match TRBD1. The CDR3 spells CASSGPGQGAGELFF. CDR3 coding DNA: TGTGCCAGCAGTGGCCCAGGACAGGGGGCGGGGGAGCTGTTTTTT.